Listed below are T cell receptor beta chains from one sample, sequenced in a study of shared clonotypes between healthy human individuals. The table came from immunoSEQ multiplex PCR; TCRdb's copy has only in-frame clones and leaves some out. The table shows some 1,900,000 clones, with about 95% occurring only once. The sequencing sample was made of naive CD8+ T cells sorted from blood. The receptors stem from a man aged 18 to 29 in good health. Both conserved end residues are trimmed from each CDR3. A D gene is named only where the DNA matches it firmly.

J gene	D gene	V gene	CDR3 protein
TRBJ2-5	.	TRBV25-1	ASSEYLVEETQY
TRBJ2-1	.	TRBV5-1	ASRNAITGTTYNEQF
TRBJ1-3	.	TRBV11-2	ASSPHRTSSGNTIY
TRBJ2-7	.	TRBV20-1	SATTAGEQY
TRBJ2-3	TRBD2	TRBV7-8	ASSLAGGSTDTQY
TRBJ2-5	TRBD1	TRBV28	ASSSRTGLMVTQY
TRBJ1-1	.	TRBV4-2	ASSQVFSSEAF
TRBJ1-1	.	TRBV2	ASSEVGHTGGNTEAF
TRBJ2-7	.	TRBV6-5	ASNRQGGFSYEQY
TRBJ1-1	.	TRBV13	ASSLGTGLTEAF
TRBJ1-4	TRBD1	TRBV27	ASASGQGRGKLF
TRBJ2-5	TRBD1	TRBV13	ASSSGQGARETQY
TRBJ2-3	TRBD2	TRBV6-9	ASSLQGLAGTDTQY
TRBJ2-1	TRBD2	TRBV7-2	ASSRLAGGPNEQF
TRBJ2-1	.	TRBV19	ASSTRVYNEQF
TRBJ1-3	.	TRBV4-2	ASSQDNLQALFSGNTIY
TRBJ1-4	.	TRBV28	ASSLGFREKLF
TRBJ1-2	TRBD1	TRBV7-2	ASSLVLGDSGHGYT
TRBJ2-7	.	TRBV4-1	ASSSHNGASYEQY
TRBJ2-3	TRBD1	TRBV30	AWLSRTGGNTDTQY
TRBJ1-5	.	TRBV6-1	ASGTPYQPQH
TRBJ2-3	.	TRBV11-3	ASSLRTGTDTQY
TRBJ1-4	TRBD1	TRBV30	AWSHLPGGEKLF
TRBJ2-7	.	TRBV13	ASSLQSSYEQY
TRBJ2-7	.	TRBV2	ASSVDFSSYEQY
TRBJ1-2	.	TRBV5-6	ASSIQGGYT
TRBJ2-3	.	TRBV10-1	ASSDSTDTQY